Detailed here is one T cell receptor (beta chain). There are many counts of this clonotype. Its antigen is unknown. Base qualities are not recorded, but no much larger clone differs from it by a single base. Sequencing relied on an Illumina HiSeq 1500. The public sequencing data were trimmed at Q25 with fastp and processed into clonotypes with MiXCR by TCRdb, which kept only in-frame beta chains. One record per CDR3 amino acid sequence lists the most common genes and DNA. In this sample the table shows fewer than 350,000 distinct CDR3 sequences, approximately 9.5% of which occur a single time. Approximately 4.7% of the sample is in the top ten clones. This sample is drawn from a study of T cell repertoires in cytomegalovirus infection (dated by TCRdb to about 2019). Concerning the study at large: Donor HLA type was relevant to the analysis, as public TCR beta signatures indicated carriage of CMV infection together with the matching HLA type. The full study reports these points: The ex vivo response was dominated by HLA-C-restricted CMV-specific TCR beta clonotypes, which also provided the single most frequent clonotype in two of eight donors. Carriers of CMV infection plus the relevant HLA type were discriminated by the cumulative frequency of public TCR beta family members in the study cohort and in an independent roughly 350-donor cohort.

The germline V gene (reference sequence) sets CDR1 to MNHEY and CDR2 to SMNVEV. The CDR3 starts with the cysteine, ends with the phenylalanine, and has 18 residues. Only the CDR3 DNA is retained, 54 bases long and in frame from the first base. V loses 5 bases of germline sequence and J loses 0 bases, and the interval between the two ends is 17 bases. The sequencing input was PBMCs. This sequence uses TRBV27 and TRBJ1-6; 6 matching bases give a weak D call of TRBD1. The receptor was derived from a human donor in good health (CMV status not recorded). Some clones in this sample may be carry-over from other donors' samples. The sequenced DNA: TGTGCCAGCAGTCTAAGGGGGTTGGTAAGCTCCTATAATTCACCCCTCCACTTT. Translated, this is CASSLRGLVSSYNSPLHF.